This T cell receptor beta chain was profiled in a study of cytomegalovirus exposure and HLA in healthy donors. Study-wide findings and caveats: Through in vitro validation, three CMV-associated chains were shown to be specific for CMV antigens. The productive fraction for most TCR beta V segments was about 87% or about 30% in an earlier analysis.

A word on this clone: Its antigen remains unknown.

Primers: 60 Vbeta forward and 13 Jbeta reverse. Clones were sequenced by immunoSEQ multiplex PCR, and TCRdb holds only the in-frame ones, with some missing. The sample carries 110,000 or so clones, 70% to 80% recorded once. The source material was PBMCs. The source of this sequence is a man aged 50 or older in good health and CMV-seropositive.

CDR3: CAWSFRDSGHGYTF. The CDR3 DNA sequence: TGTGCCTGGAGTTTCCGGGACAGTGGCCATGGCTACACCTTC. The V and J genes are TRBV30 and TRBJ1-2, with 7 nucleotides matching TRBD1. Germline CDR1 is GTSNPN and CDR2 is SVGIG (reference sequence). Trimming removed 2 bases from V and 6 bases from J; junction bases left unmatched: 9. This CDR3 region has 14 residues.